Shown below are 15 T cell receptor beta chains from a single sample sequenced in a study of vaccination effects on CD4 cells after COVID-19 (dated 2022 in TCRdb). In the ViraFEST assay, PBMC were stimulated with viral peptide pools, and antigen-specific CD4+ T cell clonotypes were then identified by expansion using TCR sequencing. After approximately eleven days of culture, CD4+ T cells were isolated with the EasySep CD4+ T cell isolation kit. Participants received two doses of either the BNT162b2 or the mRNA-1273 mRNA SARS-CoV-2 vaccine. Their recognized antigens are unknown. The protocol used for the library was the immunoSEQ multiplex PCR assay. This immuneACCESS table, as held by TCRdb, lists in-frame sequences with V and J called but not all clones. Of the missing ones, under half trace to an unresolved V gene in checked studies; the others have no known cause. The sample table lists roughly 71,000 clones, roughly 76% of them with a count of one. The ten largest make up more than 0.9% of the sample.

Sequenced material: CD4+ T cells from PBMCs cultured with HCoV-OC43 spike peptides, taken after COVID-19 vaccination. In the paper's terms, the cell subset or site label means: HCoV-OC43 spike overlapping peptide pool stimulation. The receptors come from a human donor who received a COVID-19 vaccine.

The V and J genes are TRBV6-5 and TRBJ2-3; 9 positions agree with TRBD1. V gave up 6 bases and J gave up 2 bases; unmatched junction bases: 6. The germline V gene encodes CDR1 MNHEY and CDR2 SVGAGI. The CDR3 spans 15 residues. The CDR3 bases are TGTGCCAGCAGAGAGGGACAGGGTTCCACAGATACGCAGTATTTT. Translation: CASREGQGSTDTQYF.

CDR3 residues: CASRLSNQPQHF. Here the CDR3 DNA reads TGTGCCAGTAGGTTGAGCAATCAGCCCCAGCATTTT. The chain recombines TRBV19 with TRBJ1-5; D is undetermined. The germline V gene has CDR1 LNHDA and CDR2 SQIVND (reference sequence). The ends were cut back, 6 bases at V and 1 base at J, with 4 bases in the middle. This CDR3 has 12 amino acids.

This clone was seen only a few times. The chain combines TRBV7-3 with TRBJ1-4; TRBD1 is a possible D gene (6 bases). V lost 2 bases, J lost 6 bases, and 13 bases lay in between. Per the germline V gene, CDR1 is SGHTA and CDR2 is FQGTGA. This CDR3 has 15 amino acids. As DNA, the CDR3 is TGTGCCAGCAGCTTACGGGGTGACAGGCATGAAAAACTGTTTTTT. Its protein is CASSLRGDRHEKLFF.

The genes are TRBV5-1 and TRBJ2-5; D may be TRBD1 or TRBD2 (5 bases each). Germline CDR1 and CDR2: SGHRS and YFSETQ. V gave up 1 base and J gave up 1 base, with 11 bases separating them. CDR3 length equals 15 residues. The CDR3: CASSLPGTVQETQYF. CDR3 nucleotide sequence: TGCGCCAGCAGCTTGCCAGGGACCGTCCAAGAGACCCAGTACTTC.

The CDR3 DNA sequence: TGTGCCAGCAGCCCTGGGACCTCTAACTATGGCTACACCTTC. Translated: CASSPGTSNYGYTF. V usage is TRBV13 and J usage is TRBJ1-2, with a possible D match to TRBD1 (5 bases). The V gene's germline CDR1 is PRHDT and CDR2 FYEKMQ (reference sequence). The CDR3 covers 14 residues. The ends were cut back, 5 bases at V and 0 bases at J, with 10 bases in the middle.

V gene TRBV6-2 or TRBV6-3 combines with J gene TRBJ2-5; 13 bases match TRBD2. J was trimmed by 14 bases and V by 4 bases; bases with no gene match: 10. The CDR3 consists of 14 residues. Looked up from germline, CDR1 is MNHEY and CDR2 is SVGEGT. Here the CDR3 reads CASSLGLAGLRFYF. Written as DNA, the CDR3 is TGTGCCAGCAGTTTGGGACTAGCGGGGCTCCGGTTTTACTTC.

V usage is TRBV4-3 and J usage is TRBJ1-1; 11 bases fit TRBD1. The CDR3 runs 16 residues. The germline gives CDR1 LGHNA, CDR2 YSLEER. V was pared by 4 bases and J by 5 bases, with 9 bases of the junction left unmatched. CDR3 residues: CASSPRPGTGGTEAFF. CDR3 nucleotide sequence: TGCGCCAGCAGCCCCCGGCCGGGGACAGGGGGGACTGAAGCTTTCTTT.

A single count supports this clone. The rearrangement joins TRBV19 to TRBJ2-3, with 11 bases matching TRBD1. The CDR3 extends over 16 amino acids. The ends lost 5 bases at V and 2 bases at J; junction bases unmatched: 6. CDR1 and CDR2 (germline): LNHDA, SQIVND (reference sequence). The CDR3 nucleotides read TGTGCCAGTAGTCGGCCGGGACAGGGGGTCACAGATACGCAGTATTTT. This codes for CASSRPGQGVTDTQYF. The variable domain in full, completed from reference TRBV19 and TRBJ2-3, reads DGGITQSPKYLFRKEGQNVTLSCEQNLNHDAMYWYRQDPGQGLRLIYYSQIVNDFQKGDIAEGYSVSREKKESFPLTVTSAQKNPTAFYLCASSRPGQGVTDTQYFGPGTRLTVL.

CDR3 DNA: TGTGCCAGCAGTTTGACCGGGACAGTGAACACTGAAGCTTTCTTT. This sequence encodes CASSLTGTVNTEAFF. The chain joins TRBV6-5 to TRBJ1-1; TRBD1 matches 7 bases. The CDR3 has 15 amino acids. After removal of 4 bases from V and 0 bases from J, the junction contained 5 bases not matched to a gene. CDR1 is MNHEY and CDR2 is SVGAGI in the germline V gene.

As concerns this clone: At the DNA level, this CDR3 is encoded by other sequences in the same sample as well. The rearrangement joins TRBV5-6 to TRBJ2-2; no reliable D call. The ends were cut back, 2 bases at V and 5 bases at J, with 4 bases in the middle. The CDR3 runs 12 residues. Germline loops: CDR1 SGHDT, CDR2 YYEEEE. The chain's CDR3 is CASSFSTGELFF. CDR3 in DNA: TGTGCCAGCAGCTTCTCAACCGGGGAGCTGTTTTTT.

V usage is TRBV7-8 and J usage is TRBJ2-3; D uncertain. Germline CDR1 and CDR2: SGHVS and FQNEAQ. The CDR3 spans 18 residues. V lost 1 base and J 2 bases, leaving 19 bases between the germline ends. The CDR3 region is CASSLVLWPTGPTDTQYF. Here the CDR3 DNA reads TGTGCCAGCAGCTTAGTTTTGTGGCCCACGGGCCCCACAGATACGCAGTATTTT.

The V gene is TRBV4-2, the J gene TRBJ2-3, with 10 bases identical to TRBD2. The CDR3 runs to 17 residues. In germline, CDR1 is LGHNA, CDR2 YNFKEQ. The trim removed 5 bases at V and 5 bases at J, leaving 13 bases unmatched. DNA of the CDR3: TGTGCCAGCAGCTCAAGCGGGAGCGGGGGGGGAGGAGATACGCAGTATTTT. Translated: CASSSSGSGGGGDTQYF.

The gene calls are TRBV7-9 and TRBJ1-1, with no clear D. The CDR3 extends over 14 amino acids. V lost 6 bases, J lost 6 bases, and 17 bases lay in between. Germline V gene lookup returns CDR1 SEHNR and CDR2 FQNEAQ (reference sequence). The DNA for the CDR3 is TGTGCCAGCAGATCAGGTAACGGTGAAGCTGAAGCTTTCTTT. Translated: CASRSGNGEAEAFF.

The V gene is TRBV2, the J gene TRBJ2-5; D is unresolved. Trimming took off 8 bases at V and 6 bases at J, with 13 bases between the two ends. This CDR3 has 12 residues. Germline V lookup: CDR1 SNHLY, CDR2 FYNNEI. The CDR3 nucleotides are TGTGCCAGCTTTATTAGTGGCAAGACCCAGTACTTC. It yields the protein CASFISGKTQYF.

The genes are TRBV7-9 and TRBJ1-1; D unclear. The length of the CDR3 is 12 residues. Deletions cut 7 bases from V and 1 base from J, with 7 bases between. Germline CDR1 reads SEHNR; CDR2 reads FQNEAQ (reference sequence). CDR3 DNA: TGTGCCAGCAAGGTAGGGAACACTGAAGCTTTCTTT. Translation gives CASKVGNTEAFF.